This TCR beta chain stems from a study of shared clonotypes between healthy human individuals. Sequencing used immunoSEQ multiplex PCR; TCRdb keeps in-frame clones, though not all of them. The sample consists of 2 million to 2.5 million clones, roughly 96% of them appearing once. Trimming cost V 5 bases and J 2 bases, with 16 bases left between them. From germline, CDR1 is MNHNS and CDR2 SASEGT. CDR3 length equals 15 residues. J is TRBJ2-7 and V is TRBV6-1, with unresolved D. The sample was naive CD4+ T cells sorted from blood. Subset denoted: CD45RA+ positively selected. The receptor was isolated from a man aged 18 to 30 in good health. The CDR3 loop reads CASSIRPGVTYEQYF. CDR3 sequence (DNA): TGTGCCAGCAGTATTCGACCCGGAGTAACCTACGAGCAGTACTTC.